The subject of this entry is one T cell receptor beta chain. This receptor's antigen is unknown. The junction and the germline gene differ at one end; a read error may be behind it. According to the germline V gene (reference sequence), CDR1 reads SEHNR and CDR2 reads FQNEAQ. The CDR3 runs 10 residues from the cysteine to the phenylalanine. The entry retains the CDR3 DNA only, 30 bases that are in frame from base 1. RNA was extracted using the RNeasy kit, and about 0.45 to 1 microgram was reverse transcribed with random hexamers. The immunoSEQ multiplex PCR assay, covering 54 Vbeta and 13 Jbeta segments, was used to amplify TCR beta CDR3 regions. To correct PCR amplification bias, a synthetic template baseline was used for both primer optimization and computational correction. As for the original processing: Only productive sequences were kept, with reads annotated to V, D and J genes according to IMGT and analyzed in immunoSEQ Analyzer. Clonality was calculated as one minus the Shannon entropy normalized by log2 of the number of productive unique sequences. For each patient and control, public and private clones were evaluated among the 100 most prevalent clones. A clone was defined as Susac-specific if it was absent from the healthy and MS cohorts, from 1052 published viral clones and from other ImmuneACCESS disease sequences. Using fastp at Q25 and MiXCR, TCRdb reprocessed the public reads and kept productive beta chains. Every distinct CDR3 protein forms one entry, paired with its most common genes and DNA. TCRdb's processing, not the authors' own work, is the source of the V and J calls. This sample gives about 130,000 distinct CDR3 sequences in total; around 93% of them show up just once. The ten largest clones capture roughly 0.2% of the sample.

Peripheral blood CD8+ and CD4+ T cells from healthy donors, Susac syndrome patients and multiple sclerosis patients were profiled by high-throughput TCR beta sequencing. Recently defined diagnostic criteria for definite or probable disease were met by the Susac syndrome patients. Bulk CD8+ and CD4+ T cells were purified by magnetic negative isolation, whereas CD8+ TEMRA cells were enriched by FACS. Blood was drawn into EDTA tubes, processed within 24 hours, and PBMCs were isolated by density gradient centrifugation. PBMCs intended for TCR sequencing were cryopreserved in liquid nitrogen and thawed later in a water bath at 37 degrees C. The sorted or isolated CD4+, CD8+ and CD8+ TEMRA cells reached a purity of at least 90%. The sample comes from a study of CD8 T cells in Susac syndrome (dated by TCRdb to between 2019 and 2020). Some background on the complete study: Of the Susac syndrome patients who were sequenced, about eight were in clinical remission while more than five had clinically active disease. Clonality of the CD8+ T cell repertoire was compared between eleven to twelve healthy donors, approximately 14 Susac syndrome patients and 15 multiple sclerosis patients. Susac syndrome patients were therapy-naive, on corticosteroids (some also receiving IVIg), or on IVIg alone at blood withdrawal. Whether CD8+ T cell activation and differentiation in Susac syndrome was antigen driven was tested using repertoire sequencing.

Points the paper makes about the study in general: Susac syndrome CD8+ repertoires showed clonal expansion, highest in CD8+ TEMRA cells and greater in clinically active than remitting patients. The TCR sequencing and HLA analysis was acknowledged to have included a relatively small number of individuals. Looking at Susac-specific public clones, the researchers identified under 20 in the total CD8+ repertoire and four or five in the CD8+ TEMRA repertoire.

This sequence uses TRBV7-9 and TRBJ2-1; the D gene lacks a confident call. This sequence originates from a human donor with Susac syndrome. Sequencing was carried out using CD8+ T cells from PBMCs. At the DNA level, the sequence is TGTGCCACCGACCGAGTGGGAATCCTCTTC. It translates as CATDRVGILF. Supplemented by the reference TRBV7-9 and TRBJ2-1 proteins around the CDR3, the complete variable domain is DTGVSQNPRHKITKRGQNVTFRCDPISEHNRLYWYRQTLGQGPEFLTYFQNEAQLEKSRLLSDRFSAERPKGSFSTLEIQRTEQGDSAMYLCATDRVGILFGPGTRLTVL.